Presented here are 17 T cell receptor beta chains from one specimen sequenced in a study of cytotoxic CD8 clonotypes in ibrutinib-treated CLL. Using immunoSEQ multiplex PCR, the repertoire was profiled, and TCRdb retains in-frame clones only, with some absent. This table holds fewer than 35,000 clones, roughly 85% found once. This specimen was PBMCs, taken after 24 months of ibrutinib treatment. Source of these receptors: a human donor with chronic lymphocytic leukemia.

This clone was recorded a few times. CDR3 in DNA: TGTGCCAGCAGCTTAGGCCCTGCCTCTTACGAGCAGTACTTC. Its protein product is CASSLGPASYEQYF. This sequence joins TRBV11-2 and TRBJ2-7; no clear D gene. The V end was cut by 1 base, the J end by 4 bases, with 11 bases between. Germline CDR1 and CDR2: SGHAT and FQNNGV. The CDR3 extends over 14 amino acids. The entire variable domain, with the rest obtained from reference TRBV11-2 and TRBJ2-7, is as follows: EAGVAQSPRYKIIEKRQSVAFWCNPISGHATLYWYQQILGQGPKLLIQFQNNGVVDDSQLPKDRFSAERLKGVDSTLKIQPAKLEDSAVYLCASSLGPASYEQYFGPGTRLTVT.

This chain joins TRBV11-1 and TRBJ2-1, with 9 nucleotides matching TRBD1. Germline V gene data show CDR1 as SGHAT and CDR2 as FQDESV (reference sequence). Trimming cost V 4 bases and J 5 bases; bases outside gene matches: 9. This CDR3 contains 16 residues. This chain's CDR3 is CASSSRPGQGHNEQFF. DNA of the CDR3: TGTGCCAGCAGCTCAAGGCCGGGACAGGGTCACAATGAGCAGTTCTTC.

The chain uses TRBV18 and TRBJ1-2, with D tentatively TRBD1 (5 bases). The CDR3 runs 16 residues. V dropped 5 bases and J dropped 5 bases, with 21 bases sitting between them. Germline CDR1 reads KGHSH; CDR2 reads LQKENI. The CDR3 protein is CASSSTFIRGTYGYTF. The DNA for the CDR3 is TGTGCCAGCTCATCAACTTTTATCCGGGGGACTTATGGCTACACCTTC. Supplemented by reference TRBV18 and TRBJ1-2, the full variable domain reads NAGVMQNPRHLVRRRGQEARLRCSPMKGHSHVYWYRQLPEEGLKFMVYLQKENIIDESGMPKERFSAEFPKEGPSILRIQQVVRGDSAAYFCASSSTFIRGTYGYTFGSGTRLTVV.

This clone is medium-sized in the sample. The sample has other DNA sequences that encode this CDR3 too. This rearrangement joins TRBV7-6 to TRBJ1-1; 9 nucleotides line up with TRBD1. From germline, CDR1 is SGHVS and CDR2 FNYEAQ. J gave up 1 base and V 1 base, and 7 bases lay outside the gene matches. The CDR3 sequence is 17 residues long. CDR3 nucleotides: TGTGCCAGCAGCTTAGGGGAGGGGGACAGGGCGAACACTGAAGCTTTCTTT. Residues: CASSLGEGDRANTEAFF.

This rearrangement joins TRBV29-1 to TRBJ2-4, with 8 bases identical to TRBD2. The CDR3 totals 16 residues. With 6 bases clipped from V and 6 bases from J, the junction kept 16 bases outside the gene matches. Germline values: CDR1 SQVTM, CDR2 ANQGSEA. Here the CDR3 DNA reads TGCAGCGTCACGGGGGGGGACCCCACAATGGGAAACATTCAGTACTTC. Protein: CSVTGGDPTMGNIQYF.

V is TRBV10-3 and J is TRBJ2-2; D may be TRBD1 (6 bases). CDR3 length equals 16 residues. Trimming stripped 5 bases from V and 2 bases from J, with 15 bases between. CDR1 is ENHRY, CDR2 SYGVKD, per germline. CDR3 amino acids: CAISQLDSRNTGELFF. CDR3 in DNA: TGTGCCATCAGTCAACTGGACAGTCGAAACACCGGGGAGCTGTTTTTT.

The CDR3 sequence is CASSVEEGPWNEQFF. In DNA form, the CDR3 reads TGTGCCAGCAGCGTAGAGGAAGGTCCCTGGAATGAGCAGTTCTTC. The rearrangement links TRBV9 to TRBJ2-1, with no clear D. The CDR3 loop spans 15 amino acids. V shed 0 bases and J shed 7 bases, with 14 bases lying between them. Looked up from germline, CDR1 is SGDLS and CDR2 is YYNGEE.

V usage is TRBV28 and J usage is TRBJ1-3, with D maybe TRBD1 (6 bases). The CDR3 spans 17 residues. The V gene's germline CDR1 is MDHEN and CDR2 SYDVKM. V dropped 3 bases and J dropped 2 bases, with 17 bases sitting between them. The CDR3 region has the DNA TGTGCCAGCAGTTTGTCTTTAGGGGGTTCTGCTGGAAACACCATATATTTT. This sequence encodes CASSLSLGGSAGNTIYF.

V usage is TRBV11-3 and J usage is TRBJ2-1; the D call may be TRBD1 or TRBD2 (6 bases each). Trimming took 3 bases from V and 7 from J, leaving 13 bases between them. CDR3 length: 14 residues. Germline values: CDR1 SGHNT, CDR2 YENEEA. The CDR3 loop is CASSFTGRRNEQFF. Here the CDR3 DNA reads TGTGCCAGCAGCTTTACAGGGAGGCGGAATGAGCAGTTCTTC.

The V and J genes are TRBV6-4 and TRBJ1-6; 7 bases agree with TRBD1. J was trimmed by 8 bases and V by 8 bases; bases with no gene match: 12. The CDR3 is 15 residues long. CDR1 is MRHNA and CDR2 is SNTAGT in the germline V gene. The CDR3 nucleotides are TGTGCCAGCTCCCCAGTTGGGACAGAGGATTCACCCCTCCACTTT. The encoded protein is CASSPVGTEDSPLHF.

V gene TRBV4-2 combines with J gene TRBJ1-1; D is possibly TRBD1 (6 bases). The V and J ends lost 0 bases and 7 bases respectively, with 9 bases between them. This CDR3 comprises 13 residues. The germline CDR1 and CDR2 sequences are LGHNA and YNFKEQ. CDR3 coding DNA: TGTGCCAGCAGCCAAGACAGGGGCGATGAAGCTTTCTTT. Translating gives CASSQDRGDEAFF.

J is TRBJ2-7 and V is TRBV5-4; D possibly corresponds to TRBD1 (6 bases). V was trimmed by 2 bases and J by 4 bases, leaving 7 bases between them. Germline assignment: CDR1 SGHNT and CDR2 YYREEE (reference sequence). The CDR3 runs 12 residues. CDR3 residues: CASSFGQYEQYF. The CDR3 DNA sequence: TGTGCCAGCAGCTTTGGACAGTACGAGCAGTACTTC.

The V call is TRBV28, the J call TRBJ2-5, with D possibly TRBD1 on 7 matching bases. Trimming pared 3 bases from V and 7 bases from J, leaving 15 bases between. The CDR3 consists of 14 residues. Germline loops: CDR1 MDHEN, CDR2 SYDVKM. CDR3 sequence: CASSFKTQGGTQYF. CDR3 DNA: TGTGCCAGCAGTTTTAAGACCCAGGGGGGGACCCAGTACTTC.

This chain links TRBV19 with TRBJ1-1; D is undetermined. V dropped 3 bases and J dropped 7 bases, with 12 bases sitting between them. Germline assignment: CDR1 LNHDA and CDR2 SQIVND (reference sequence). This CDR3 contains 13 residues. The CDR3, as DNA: TGTGCCAGTAGTATCGGACGGGAAGTTGAAGCTTTCTTT. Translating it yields CASSIGREVEAFF.

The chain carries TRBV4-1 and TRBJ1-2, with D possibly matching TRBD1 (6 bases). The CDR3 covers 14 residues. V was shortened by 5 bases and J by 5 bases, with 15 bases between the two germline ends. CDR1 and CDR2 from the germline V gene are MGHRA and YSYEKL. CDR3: CASSGGAPLYGYTF. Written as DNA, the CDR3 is TGCGCCAGCAGCGGGGGCGCCCCCTTATATGGCTACACCTTC.

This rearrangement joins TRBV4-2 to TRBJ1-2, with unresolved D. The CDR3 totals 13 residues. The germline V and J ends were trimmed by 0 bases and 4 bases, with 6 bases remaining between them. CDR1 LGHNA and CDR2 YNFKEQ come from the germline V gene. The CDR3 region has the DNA TGTGCCAGCAGCCAAGATCTTCTCTATGGCTACACCTTC. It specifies CASSQDLLYGYTF.

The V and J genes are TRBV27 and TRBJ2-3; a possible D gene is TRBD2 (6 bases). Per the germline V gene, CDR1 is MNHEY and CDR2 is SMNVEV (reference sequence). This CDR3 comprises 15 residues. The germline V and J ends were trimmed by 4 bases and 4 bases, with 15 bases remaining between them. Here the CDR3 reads CASSSPGAVSDTQYF. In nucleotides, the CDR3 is TGTGCCAGCAGTTCCCCGGGAGCGGTATCAGATACGCAGTATTTT.